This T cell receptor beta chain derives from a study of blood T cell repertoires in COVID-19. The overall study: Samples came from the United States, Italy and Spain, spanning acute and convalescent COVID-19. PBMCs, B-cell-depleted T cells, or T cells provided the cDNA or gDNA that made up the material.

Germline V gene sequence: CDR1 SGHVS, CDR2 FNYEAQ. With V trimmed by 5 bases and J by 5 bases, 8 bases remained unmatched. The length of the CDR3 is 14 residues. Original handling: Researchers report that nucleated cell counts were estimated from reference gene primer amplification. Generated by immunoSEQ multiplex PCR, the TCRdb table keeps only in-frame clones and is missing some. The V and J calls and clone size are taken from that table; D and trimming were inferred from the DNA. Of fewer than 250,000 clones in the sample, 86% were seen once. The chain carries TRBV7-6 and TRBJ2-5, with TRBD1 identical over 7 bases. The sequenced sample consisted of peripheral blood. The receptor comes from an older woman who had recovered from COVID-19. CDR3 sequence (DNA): TGTGCCAGCAGCCAGACAGGGTTCGGGGAGACCCAGTACTTC. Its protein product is CASSQTGFGETQYF.